This entry is about one T cell receptor (beta chain). A clone one base away is much larger, so this may be a read error. Germline V CDR1 and CDR2: SGHTA, FQGNSA. The CDR3 length is 15 residues. The record originates from a study of blood T cells in healthy people across ages. Sample-barcoded 5' priming and a J-beta primer mix drove a second PCR of roughly 7 to 11 cycles. TCRdb itself ran the 5' RACE reads through MiXCR, one entry per CDR3 protein. This table has some 1.7 million distinct CDR3 sequences, about 28% appearing once. The chain links TRBV7-2 to TRBJ2-5; a weak D match, TRBD1 (6 bases). The J call may not be correct, given that the DNA end is closer to TRBJ2-7. The origin of this receptor is a woman under 40 in good health. Sequencing was performed on blood. As DNA, the CDR3 is TGTGCCAGCAGCTTAGTGGTTGGACAGAGCTACGAGCAGTACTTC. Amino acid sequence: CASSLVVGQSYEQYF.